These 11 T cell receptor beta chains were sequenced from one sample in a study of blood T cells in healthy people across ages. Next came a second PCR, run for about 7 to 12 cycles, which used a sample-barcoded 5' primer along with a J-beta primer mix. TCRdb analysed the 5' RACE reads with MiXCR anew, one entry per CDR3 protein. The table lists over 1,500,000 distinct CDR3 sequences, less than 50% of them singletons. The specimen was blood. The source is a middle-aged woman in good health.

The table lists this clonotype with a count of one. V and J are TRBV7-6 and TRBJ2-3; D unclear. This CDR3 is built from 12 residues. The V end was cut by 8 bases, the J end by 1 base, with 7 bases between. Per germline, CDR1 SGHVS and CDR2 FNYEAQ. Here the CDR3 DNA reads TGTGCCAGCGGAACCGGCACAGATACGCAGTATTTT. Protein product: CASGTGTDTQYF.

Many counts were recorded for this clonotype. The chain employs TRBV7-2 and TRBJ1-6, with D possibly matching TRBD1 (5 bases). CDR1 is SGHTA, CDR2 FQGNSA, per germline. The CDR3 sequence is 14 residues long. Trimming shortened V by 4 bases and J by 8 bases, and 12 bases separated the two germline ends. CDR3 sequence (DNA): TGTGCCAGCAGCTCGGGGGGGTTCGATTCACCCCTCCACTTT. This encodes CASSSGGFDSPLHF.

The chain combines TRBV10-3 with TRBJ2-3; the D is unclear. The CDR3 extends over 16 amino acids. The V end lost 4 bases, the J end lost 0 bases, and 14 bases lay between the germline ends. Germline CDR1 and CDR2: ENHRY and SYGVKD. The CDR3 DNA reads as TGTGCCATCAGTGTGGTCGGGCGAGCTAGCACAGATACGCAGTATTTT. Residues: CAISVVGRASTDTQYF.

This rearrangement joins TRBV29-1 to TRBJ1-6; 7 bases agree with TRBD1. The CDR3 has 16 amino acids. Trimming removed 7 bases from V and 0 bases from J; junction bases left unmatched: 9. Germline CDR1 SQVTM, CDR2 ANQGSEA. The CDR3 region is CSAAGGEVSYNSPLHF. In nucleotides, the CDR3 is TGCAGCGCTGCAGGGGGTGAGGTCTCCTATAATTCACCCCTCCACTTT.

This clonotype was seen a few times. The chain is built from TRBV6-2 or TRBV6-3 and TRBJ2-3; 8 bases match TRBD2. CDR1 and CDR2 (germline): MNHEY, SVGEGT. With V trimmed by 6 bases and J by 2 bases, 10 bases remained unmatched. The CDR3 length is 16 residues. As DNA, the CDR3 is TGTGCCAGCAGCCGAACGGGGGGGTCCCCCACAGATACGCAGTATTTT. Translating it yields CASSRTGGSPTDTQYF.

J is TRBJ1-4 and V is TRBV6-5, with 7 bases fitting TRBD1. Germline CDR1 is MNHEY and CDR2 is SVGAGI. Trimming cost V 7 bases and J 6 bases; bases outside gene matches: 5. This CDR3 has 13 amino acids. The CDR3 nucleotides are TGTGCCAGCACCTCCGACAGGGATGAAAAACTGTTTTTT. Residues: CASTSDRDEKLFF.

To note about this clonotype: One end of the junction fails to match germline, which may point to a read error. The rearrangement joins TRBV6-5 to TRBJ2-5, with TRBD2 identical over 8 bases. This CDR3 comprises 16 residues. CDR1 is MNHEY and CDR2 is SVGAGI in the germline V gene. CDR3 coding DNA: TGTGCCTGCAGTTCGGGACTAGAAAAAGAGGGGGAGACCCAGTACTTC. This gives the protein CACSSGLEKEGETQYF.

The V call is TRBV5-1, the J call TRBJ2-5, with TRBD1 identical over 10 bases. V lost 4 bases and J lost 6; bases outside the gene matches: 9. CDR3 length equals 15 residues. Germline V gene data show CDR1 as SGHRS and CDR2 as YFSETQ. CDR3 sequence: CASSPGQGSLQTQYF. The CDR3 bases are TGCGCCAGCAGCCCGGGACAGGGGAGTCTGCAGACCCAGTACTTC. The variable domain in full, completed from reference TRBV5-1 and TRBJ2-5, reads KAGVTQTPRYLIKTRGQQVTLSCSPISGHRSVSWYQQTPGQGLQFLFEYFSETQRNKGNFPGRFSGRQFSNSRSEMNVSTLELGDSALYLCASSPGQGSLQTQYFGPGTRLLVL.

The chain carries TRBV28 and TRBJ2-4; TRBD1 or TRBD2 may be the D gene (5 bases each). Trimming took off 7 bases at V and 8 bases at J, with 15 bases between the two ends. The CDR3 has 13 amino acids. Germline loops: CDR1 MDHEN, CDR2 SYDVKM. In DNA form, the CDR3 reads TGTGCCAGCACATCCCCGGGACGTTACATTCAGTACTTC. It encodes CASTSPGRYIQYF.

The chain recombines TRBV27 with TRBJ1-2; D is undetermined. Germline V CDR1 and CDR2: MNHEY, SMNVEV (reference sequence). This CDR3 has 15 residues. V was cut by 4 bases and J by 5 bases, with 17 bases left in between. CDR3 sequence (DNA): TGTGCCAGCAGTTCTCCGAGTTTCGGGAAGTATGGCTACACCTTC. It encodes CASSSPSFGKYGYTF.

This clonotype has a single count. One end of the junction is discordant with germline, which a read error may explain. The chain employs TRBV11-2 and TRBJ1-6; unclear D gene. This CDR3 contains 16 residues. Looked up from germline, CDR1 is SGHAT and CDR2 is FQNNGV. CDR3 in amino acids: CAGSSFLGSYNSPLHF. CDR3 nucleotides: TGTGCCGGCAGCTCCTTCCTCGGCTCCTATAATTCACCCCTCCACTTT.